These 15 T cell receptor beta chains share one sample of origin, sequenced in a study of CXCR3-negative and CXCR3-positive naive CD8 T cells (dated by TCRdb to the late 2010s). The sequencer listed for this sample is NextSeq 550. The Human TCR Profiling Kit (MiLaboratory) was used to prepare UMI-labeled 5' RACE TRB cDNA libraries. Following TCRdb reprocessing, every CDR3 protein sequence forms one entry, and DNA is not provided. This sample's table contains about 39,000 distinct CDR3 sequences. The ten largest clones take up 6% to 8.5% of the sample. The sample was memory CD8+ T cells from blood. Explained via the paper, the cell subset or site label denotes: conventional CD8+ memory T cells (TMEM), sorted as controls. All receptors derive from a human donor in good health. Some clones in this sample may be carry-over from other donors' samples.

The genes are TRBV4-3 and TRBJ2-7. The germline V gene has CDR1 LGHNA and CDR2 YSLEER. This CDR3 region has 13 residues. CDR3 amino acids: CASSQDLAYEQYF.

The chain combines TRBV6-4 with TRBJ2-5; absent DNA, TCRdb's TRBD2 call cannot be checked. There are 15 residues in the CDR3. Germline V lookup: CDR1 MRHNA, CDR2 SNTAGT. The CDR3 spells CASSALAGGQETQYF.

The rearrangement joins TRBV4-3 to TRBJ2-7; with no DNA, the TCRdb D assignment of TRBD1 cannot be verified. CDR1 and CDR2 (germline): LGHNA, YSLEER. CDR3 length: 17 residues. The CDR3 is CASSQDLQGVVSYEQYF.

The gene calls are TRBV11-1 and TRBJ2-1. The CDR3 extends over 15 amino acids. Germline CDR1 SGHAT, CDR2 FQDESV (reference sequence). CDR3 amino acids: CASSGKGSSYNEQFF.

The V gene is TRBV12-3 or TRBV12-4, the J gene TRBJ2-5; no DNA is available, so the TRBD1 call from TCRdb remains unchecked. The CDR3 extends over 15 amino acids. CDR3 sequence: CASSLGTGGMETQYF.

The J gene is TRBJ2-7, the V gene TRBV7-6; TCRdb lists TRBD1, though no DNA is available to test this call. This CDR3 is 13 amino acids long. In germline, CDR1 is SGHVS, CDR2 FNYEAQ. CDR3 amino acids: CASSTIAGVEQYF.

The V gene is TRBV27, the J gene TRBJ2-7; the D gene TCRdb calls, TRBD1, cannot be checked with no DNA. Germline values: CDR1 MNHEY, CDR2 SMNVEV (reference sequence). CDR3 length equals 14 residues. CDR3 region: CASSLGTGSYEQYF.

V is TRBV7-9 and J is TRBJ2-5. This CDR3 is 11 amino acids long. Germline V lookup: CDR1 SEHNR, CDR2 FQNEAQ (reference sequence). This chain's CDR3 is CASSSTETQYF.

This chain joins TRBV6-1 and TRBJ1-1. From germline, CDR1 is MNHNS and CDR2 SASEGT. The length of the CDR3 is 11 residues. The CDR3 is CASSETAEAFF.

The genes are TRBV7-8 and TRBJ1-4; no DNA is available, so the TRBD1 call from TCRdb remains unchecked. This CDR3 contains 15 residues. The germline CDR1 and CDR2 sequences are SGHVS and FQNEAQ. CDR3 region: CASSSSDSSNEKLFF. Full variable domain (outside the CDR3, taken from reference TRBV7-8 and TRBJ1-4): GAGVSQSPRYKVAKRGQDVALRCDPISGHVSLFWYQQALGQGPEFLTYFQNEAQLDKSGLPSDRFFAERPEGSVSTLKIQRTQQEDSAVYLCASSSSDSSNEKLFFGSGTQLSVL.

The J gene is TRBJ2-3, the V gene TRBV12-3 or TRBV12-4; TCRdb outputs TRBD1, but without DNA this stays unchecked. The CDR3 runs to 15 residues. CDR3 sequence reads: CASSLAGGPGDTQYF.

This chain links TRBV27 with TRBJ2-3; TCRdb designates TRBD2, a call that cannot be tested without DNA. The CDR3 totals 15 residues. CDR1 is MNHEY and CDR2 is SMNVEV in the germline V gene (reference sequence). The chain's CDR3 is CASSPAAGGTDTQYF.

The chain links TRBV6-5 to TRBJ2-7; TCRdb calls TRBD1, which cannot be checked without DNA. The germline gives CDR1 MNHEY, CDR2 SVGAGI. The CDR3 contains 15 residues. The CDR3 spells CASSSPQGGLYEQYF.

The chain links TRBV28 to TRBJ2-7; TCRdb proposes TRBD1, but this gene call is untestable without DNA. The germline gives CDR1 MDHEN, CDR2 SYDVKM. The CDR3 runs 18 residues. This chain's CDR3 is CASSLLGYAVTGINEQYF.

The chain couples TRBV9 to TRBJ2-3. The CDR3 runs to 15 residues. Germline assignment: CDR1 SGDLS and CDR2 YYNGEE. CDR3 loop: CASSADGRQTDTQYF.